The 32 T cell receptor beta chains presented below share a single source sample, sequenced in a study of T cell repertoires in cytomegalovirus infection (dated by TCRdb to the late 2010s). The sample's treatment or condition label, in plain terms: in vitro stimulation with specific CMV peptide epitopes to enrich CMV-specific T cells. The antigens of these receptors remain unknown. The sequencer was an Illumina HiSeq 1500. TCRdb trimmed public reads at Q25 via fastp, called clones via MiXCR and kept in-frame beta chains. CDR3 protein sequences are deduplicated, and each keeps its most common genes and DNA. The sample has about 310,000 distinct CDR3 sequences on record, approximately 25% of them singletons. Clones ranked in the top ten supply roughly 15% of the sample. This specimen consisted of cultured PBMCs, obtained from culture after CMV antigen stimulation. The receptors come from a human donor in good health (CMV status not recorded). Some clones in this sample may be carry-over from other donors' samples.

This clonotype was picked up one time. The chain joins TRBV4-1 to TRBJ1-1; the D is unclear. Trimming cost V 4 bases and J 5 bases, with 14 bases left between them. Per germline, CDR1 MGHRA and CDR2 YSYEKL. There are 14 residues in the CDR3. The CDR3 DNA sequence: TGCGCCAGCAGCCTCCTTCCGGGTACAACTGAAGCTTTCTTT. Translating gives CASSLLPGTTEAFF.

This chain joins TRBV12-3 or TRBV12-4 and TRBJ2-7, with 7 positions matching TRBD1. The length of the CDR3 is 12 residues. CDR3 loop: CASFTPGTALKV. The CDR3 DNA is TGTGCCAGCTTTACTCCCGGGACAGCCTTGAAAGTC.

This clonotype was seen a few times. The chain uses TRBV4-3 and TRBJ1-4; D not certain. The CDR3 is 12 amino acids. Trimming cost V 1 base and J 10 bases, with 7 bases left between them. Germline CDR1 and CDR2: LGHNA and YSLEER. CDR3 residues: CASSQVLGKLFF. The DNA of the CDR3 is TGCGCCAGCAGCCAAGTCTTAGGAAAACTGTTTTTT.

V usage is TRBV29-1 and J usage is TRBJ1-2, with a weak D call TRBD1 (6 bases). CDR1 and CDR2 from the germline V gene are SQVTM and ANQGSEA. This CDR3 spans 12 amino acids. With 7 bases removed from V and 5 bases from J, the gap between germline ends came to 14 bases. CDR3 DNA: TGCAGCGCAGAAAGGGGGGGGTATGGCTACACCTTC. This gives the protein CSAERGGYGYTF.

Only a few counts were recorded for this clonotype. The V and J genes are TRBV6-2 or TRBV6-3 and TRBJ2-1; the match to TRBD2 covers 7 bases. This CDR3 has 19 amino acids. The germline V gene encodes CDR1 MNHEY and CDR2 SVGEGT. Trimming removed 2 bases from V and 0 bases from J; junction bases left unmatched: 13. Here the CDR3 reads CASSYPLTSAASSYNEQFF. The CDR3 nucleotides read TGTGCCAGCAGTTACCCCCTAACTAGCGCCGCGAGCTCCTACAATGAGCAGTTCTTC.

The chain recombines TRBV19 with TRBJ1-2; D unclear. The CDR3 extends over 14 amino acids. The ends were cut back, 5 bases at V and 6 bases at J, with 16 bases in the middle. From germline, CDR1 is LNHDA and CDR2 SQIVND (reference sequence). The CDR3 bases are TGTGCCAGTAGTCCGGAAGGAGGGCTGGATGGCTACACCTTC. It yields the protein CASSPEGGLDGYTF.

The chain links TRBV2 to TRBJ2-1, with 7 nucleotides matching TRBD2. The length of the CDR3 is 15 residues. Germline CDR1 is SNHLY and CDR2 is FYNNEI. With V trimmed by 6 bases and J by 3 bases, 8 bases remained unmatched. The DNA for the CDR3 is TGTGCCAGCAGGGGGGAGGGCCCCTTCTACAATGAGCAGTTCTTC. Its protein is CASRGEGPFYNEQFF.

The CDR3 nucleotides are TGCAGTGCTAGAGAAGCGGGAGCCTACAATGAGCAGTTCTTC. This translates into CSAREAGAYNEQFF. The chain carries TRBV20-1 and TRBJ2-1; 8 bases are shared with TRBD2. The CDR3 loop spans 14 amino acids. Germline loops: CDR1 DFQATT, CDR2 SNEGSKA (reference sequence). Losses at the gene ends were 0 bases for V and 2 bases for J; bases not matched to a gene: 0.

The chain carries TRBV5-6 and TRBJ2-5; 10 nucleotides match TRBD1. This CDR3 is built from 16 residues. In germline, CDR1 is SGHDT, CDR2 YYEEEE. V lost 4 bases, J lost 3 bases, and 9 bases stayed unmatched. For the CDR3, the DNA is TGTGCCAGCAGCCCGCGTCCCGGGACAGGGGAAGAGACCCAGTACTTC. Encoded protein: CASSPRPGTGEETQYF.

V and J are TRBV7-6 and TRBJ1-2; D unclear. This CDR3 spans 12 amino acids. Trimming stripped 4 bases from V and 5 bases from J, with 8 bases between. Germline V gene data show CDR1 as SGHVS and CDR2 as FNYEAQ. The CDR3 DNA reads TGTGCCAGCAGCTCAGACGTGTATGGCTACACCTTC. Translating gives CASSSDVYGYTF.

The V call is TRBV14, the J call TRBJ2-7, with 8 bases that match TRBD1. This CDR3 spans 14 amino acids. In germline, CDR1 is SGHDN, CDR2 FVKESK. Trimming at V came to 2 bases and at J to 1 base, leaving 1 base not matched to a gene. The CDR3 bases are TGTGCCAGCAGCCAATGGGACAGGTCCTACGAGCAGTACGTC. This gives the protein CASSQWDRSYEQYV.

The CDR3 region has the DNA TGTGCCAGCAGCTTAGGTGGTGTCATAGCGGGGGAGGGAGCAAATGAGCAGTTCTTC. The encoded protein is CASSLGGVIAGEGANEQFF. This chain connects TRBV11-2 to TRBJ2-1; 9 bases map to TRBD2. V lost 1 base, J lost 7 bases, and 17 bases stayed unmatched. The germline V gene encodes CDR1 SGHAT and CDR2 FQNNGV. This CDR3 comprises 19 residues.

The chain has TRBV20-1 and TRBJ1-5; D may be TRBD1 (6 bases). Per germline, CDR1 DFQATT and CDR2 SNEGSKA (reference sequence). Trimming stripped 6 bases from V and 1 base from J, with 13 bases between. The CDR3 sequence is 14 residues long. CDR3 sequence reads: CSAGRGMSNQPQHF. In nucleotides, the CDR3 is TGCAGTGCGGGCAGGGGAATGAGCAATCAGCCCCAGCATTTT.

The CDR3 protein is CASSPRLAGGPNEQYV. The CDR3 nucleotides are TGTGCCAGCAGCCCGCGACTAGCGGGAGGGCCTAACGAGCAGTACGTC. The rearrangement joins TRBV11-3 to TRBJ2-7, with 14 bases matching TRBD2. Germline V CDR1 and CDR2: SGHNT, YENEEA. This CDR3 has 16 amino acids. The trim removed 5 bases at V and 5 bases at J, leaving 8 bases unmatched.

The chain's CDR3 is CASSLLPHGSYNEQFF. As DNA, the CDR3 is TGTGCCAGCAGCTTATTACCACACGGGTCCTACAATGAGCAGTTCTTC. The rearrangement links TRBV11-3 to TRBJ2-1; D is unclear. The CDR3 length is 16 residues. Germline V gene lookup returns CDR1 SGHNT and CDR2 YENEEA. Trimming cost V 2 bases and J 1 base, with 12 bases left between them.

The V call is TRBV20-1, the J call TRBJ2-1; D perhaps matches TRBD2 (6 bases). Per germline, CDR1 DFQATT and CDR2 SNEGSKA (reference sequence). V was pared by 0 bases and J by 4 bases, with 13 bases between. This CDR3 comprises 15 residues. CDR3 bases: TGCAGTGCTAGAGATGGAGGGTTTGGGTACAATGAGCAGTTCTTC. This gives the protein CSARDGGFGYNEQFF.

This clonotype came up a few times. The chain carries TRBV3-1 and TRBJ2-2, with D maybe TRBD2 (5 bases). The CDR3 loop spans 15 amino acids. The V end was cut by 1 base, the J end by 2 bases, with 8 bases between. Germline V gene data show CDR1 as LGHDT and CDR2 as YNNKEL (reference sequence). The DNA for the CDR3 is TGTGCCAGCAGCCAAGGAAGGACTAACACCGGGGAGCTGTTTTTT. Its translation: CASSQGRTNTGELFF.

There are a few counts of this clonotype. The chain uses TRBV18 and TRBJ2-1; 7 bases agree with TRBD2. CDR3 length equals 14 residues. J lost 1 base, V lost 5 bases, and 2 bases had no gene match. Germline V gene lookup returns CDR1 KGHSH and CDR2 LQKENI. In DNA, the CDR3 is TGTGCCAGCTCAACACTAGCGTCCTACAATGAGCAGTTCTTC. It translates to CASSTLASYNEQFF.

The chain employs TRBV7-2 and TRBJ1-4; tentative D call: TRBD1 (5 bases). CDR1 and CDR2 from the germline V gene are SGHTA and FQGNSA. CDR3 length equals 14 residues. The V gene lost 2 bases and the J gene lost 8 bases, with 12 bases spanning the gap. The DNA of the CDR3 is TGTGCCAGCAGCTTAAGACAGACGACGGAAAAACTGTTTTTT. Translated, it gives CASSLRQTTEKLFF.

This clonotype appeared a few times. The chain uses TRBV7-6 and TRBJ1-1; a possible D gene is TRBD1 (6 bases). The CDR3 is 13 residues long. Germline V gene data show CDR1 as SGHVS and CDR2 as FNYEAQ. Trimming removed 5 bases from V and 8 bases from J, with 15 bases in between. For the CDR3, the DNA is TGTGCCAGCAGCCCCAGGGGATCTCCCGAAGCTTTCTTT. This translates into CASSPRGSPEAFF.

This clonotype occurred a few times. The rearrangement links TRBV27 to TRBJ2-7, with 11 positions matching TRBD2. With 4 bases clipped from V and 0 bases from J, the junction kept 5 bases outside the gene matches. The CDR3 has 16 amino acids. The germline V gene has CDR1 MNHEY and CDR2 SMNVEV (reference sequence). CDR3 protein: CASSSSTSGASYEQYF. The CDR3 DNA is TGTGCCAGCAGTTCGTCGACTAGCGGGGCCTCCTACGAGCAGTACTTC.

The CDR3 sequence is CASSETRDALFETQYF. CDR3 coding DNA: TGTGCCAGCAGTGAAACCCGGGACGCCCTTTTTGAGACCCAGTACTTC. The rearrangement joins TRBV6-1 to TRBJ2-5; D tentatively reads TRBD1 or TRBD2 (5 bases each). From germline, CDR1 is MNHNS and CDR2 SASEGT. V lost 2 bases and J 5 bases, leaving 18 bases between the germline ends. The length of the CDR3 is 16 residues.

This clonotype was seen only once. The chain couples TRBV7-9 to TRBJ2-1; TRBD1 or TRBD2 may be the D gene (6 bases each). CDR1 SEHNR and CDR2 FQNEAQ come from the germline V gene (reference sequence). Trimming stripped 5 bases from V and 3 bases from J, with 17 bases between. The CDR3 contains 16 residues. The CDR3 region has the DNA TGTGCCAGCAGCGTAGTTTCAGGGGACTTCTACAATGAGCAGTTCTTC. This encodes CASSVVSGDFYNEQFF.

This clonotype has more than one count but fewer than ten. CDR3 protein: CASSQVGRLYTGELFF. CDR3 sequence (DNA): TGCGCCAGCAGCCAAGTGGGCAGGCTTTACACCGGGGAGCTGTTTTTT. The V gene is TRBV4-1, the J gene TRBJ2-2, with D hard to call. The CDR3 covers 16 residues. V was trimmed by 1 base and J by 3 bases, leaving 12 bases between them. The germline V gene has CDR1 MGHRA and CDR2 YSYEKL.

Ten or more counts support this clonotype. The V gene is TRBV12-3 or TRBV12-4, the J gene TRBJ1-2; D unclear. V dropped 6 bases and J dropped 6 bases, with 11 bases sitting between them. The CDR3 has 12 residues. CDR3 protein: CASRGLPDGYTF. The CDR3 DNA reads as TGTGCCAGCAGAGGGTTGCCGGATGGCTACACCTTC.

The chain combines TRBV6-2 or TRBV6-3 with TRBJ2-3; D gene ambiguous. Germline assignment: CDR1 MNHEY and CDR2 SVGEGT. The CDR3 is made up of 15 amino acids. Trimming removed 0 bases from V and 2 bases from J, with 9 bases in between. The CDR3 protein is CASSYSPATTDTQYF. CDR3 nucleotides: TGTGCCAGCAGTTACTCGCCGGCAACCACAGATACGCAGTATTTT.

The chain links TRBV6-5 to TRBJ2-1; TRBD2 agrees at 9 bases. The CDR3 runs to 15 residues. Germline lookup yields CDR1 MNHEY and CDR2 SVGAGI. J was trimmed by 10 bases and V by 5 bases; bases with no gene match: 12. The CDR3 is CASSNGGRGWREQFF. DNA of the CDR3: TGTGCCAGCAGTAACGGCGGGAGGGGGTGGCGGGAGCAGTTCTTC.

This clonotype turned up a few times. The V gene is TRBV12-3 or TRBV12-4, the J gene TRBJ1-6; D may be TRBD1 (5 bases). Trimming stripped 1 base from V and 7 bases from J, with 11 bases between. CDR3 length: 15 residues. CDR3 coding DNA: TGTGCCAGCAGTTTAGGGACACCTAAGAATTCACCCCTCCACTTT. Protein product: CASSLGTPKNSPLHF.

This chain uses TRBV27 with TRBJ1-1, with 7 bases aligning to TRBD1. The CDR3 runs 13 residues. Germline CDR1 and CDR2: MNHEY and SMNVEV (reference sequence). V lost 6 bases to trimming and J lost 4 bases; unmatched junction nucleotides: 5. The CDR3 DNA is TGTGCCAGCAGGAACAGGGGCGGCACTGAAGCTTTCTTT. It specifies CASRNRGGTEAFF.

The chain recombines TRBV4-3 with TRBJ1-3; 7 bases are shared with TRBD1. CDR1 is LGHNA, CDR2 YSLEER, per germline. This CDR3 contains 16 residues. J was trimmed by 0 bases and V by 1 base; bases with no gene match: 3. This chain's CDR3 is CASSQGAGGSGNTIYF. Written as DNA, the CDR3 is TGCGCCAGCAGCCAAGGGGCAGGGGGCTCTGGAAACACCATATATTTT.

This clonotype came up once. The chain is built from TRBV7-2 and TRBJ2-3; D uncertain. The germline V gene encodes CDR1 SGHTA and CDR2 FQGNSA. V was trimmed by 4 bases and J by 2 bases, leaving 7 bases between them. The CDR3 spans 13 residues. The CDR3: CASSYTNTDTQYF. The CDR3 DNA reads TGTGCCAGCAGCTACACGAACACAGATACGCAGTATTTT. Supplemented by reference TRBV7-2 and TRBJ2-3, the full variable domain reads GAGVSQSPSNKVTEKGKDVELRCDPISGHTALYWYRQSLGQGLEFLIYFQGNSAPDKSGLPSDRFSAERTGGSVSTLTIQRTQQEDSAVYLCASSYTNTDTQYFGPGTRLTVL.

The sample holds many counts of this clonotype. The chain combines TRBV7-9 with TRBJ2-5; 14 bases are a match to TRBD2. V lost 2 bases and J lost 5; bases outside the gene matches: 10. The CDR3 is made up of 18 amino acids. The germline V gene has CDR1 SEHNR and CDR2 FQNEAQ (reference sequence). The chain's CDR3 is CASSLQQGLAGVGETQYF. Written as DNA, the CDR3 is TGTGCCAGCAGCTTACAACAGGGACTAGCGGGAGTCGGGGAGACCCAGTACTTC.